This passage covers 16 T cell receptor beta chains from one sample sequenced in a study of vaccination and CD4 T cells after COVID-19. Their antigens are not known. Treatment defined: roughly nine-day PBMC culture with coronavirus spike peptide pools or control peptides (ViraFEST assay). The Oncomine TCR Beta short-read assay was applied to DNA of cultured CD4+ T cells. TCRdb independently ran MiXCR on the PCR reads; one entry per CDR3 protein. In the table there are about 17,000 distinct CDR3 sequences, more than 40% of which are singletons. Sequences were derived from CD4+ T cells from blood, cultured in vitro, sampled before SARS-CoV-2 vaccination. Source of these receptors: a human donor who had recovered from COVID-19.

This clonotype was counted only a few times. This chain links TRBV7-8 with TRBJ2-7, with 13 bases matching TRBD2. Germline loops: CDR1 SGHVS, CDR2 FQNEAQ. This CDR3 is 17 amino acids long. V lost 3 bases to trimming and J lost 3 bases; unmatched junction nucleotides: 8. The CDR3, as DNA: TGTGCCAGCAGCTTCGGGACTAGCGGGGTCAAAAGCTACGAGCAGTACTTC. Its protein is CASSFGTSGVKSYEQYF.

In this sample, this clonotype turned up a few times. The V call is TRBV6-1, the J call TRBJ1-1; no firm D call. The germline CDR1 and CDR2 sequences are MNHNS and SASEGT. This CDR3 region has 13 residues. The V and J ends lost 8 bases and 6 bases respectively, with 16 bases between them. Written as DNA, the CDR3 is TGTGCCAGCTATAGGGTGGGGATGCCTGAAGCTTTCTTT. It is translated as CASYRVGMPEAFF.

The chain couples TRBV19 to TRBJ1-5, with D hard to call. Trimming took 7 bases from V and 10 from J, leaving 5 bases between them. Germline CDR1 reads LNHDA; CDR2 reads SQIVND (reference sequence). The CDR3 is 9 amino acids. The CDR3 protein is CASNVPQHF. CDR3 sequence (DNA): TGTGCCAGTAATGTACCCCAGCATTTT.

This sequence joins TRBV19 and TRBJ1-1; D remains unclear. The CDR3 runs to 13 residues. Germline V CDR1 and CDR2: LNHDA, SQIVND (reference sequence). The V end lost 7 bases, the J end lost 4 bases, and 13 bases lay between the germline ends. CDR3 amino acids: CASIPPVGTEAFF. Written as DNA, the CDR3 is TGTGCCAGTATTCCCCCAGTCGGCACTGAAGCTTTCTTT.

J is TRBJ2-1 and V is TRBV10-3; 11 bases fit TRBD2. The CDR3 covers 15 residues. From germline, CDR1 is ENHRY and CDR2 SYGVKD. The J segment lost 5 bases and the V segment lost 6 bases, leaving 6 bases of the junction unmatched. The CDR3, as DNA: TGTGCCATCAGACCACTAGCGGGGGATCACAATGAGCAGTTCTTC. It encodes CAIRPLAGDHNEQFF.

V is TRBV18 and J is TRBJ2-1; no clear D gene. In germline, CDR1 is KGHSH, CDR2 LQKENI. This CDR3 has 13 amino acids. Trimming removed 3 bases from V and 8 bases from J, with 11 bases in between. The CDR3 sequence: CASSPNSIYEQFF. Here the CDR3 DNA reads TGTGCCAGCTCACCGAATAGCATCTATGAGCAGTTCTTC.

V gene TRBV5-4 combines with J gene TRBJ2-1; 7 bases match TRBD2. Germline CDR1 reads SGHNT; CDR2 reads YYREEE (reference sequence). This CDR3 spans 12 amino acids. V shed 4 bases and J 15 bases; nucleotides not matched to a gene: 10. CDR3 loop: CASSPGRGVSFF. The CDR3 bases are TGTGCCAGCAGCCCAGGCCGGGGGGTTTCGTTCTTC.

The gene calls are TRBV20-1 and TRBJ2-7, with 8 positions matching TRBD1. Germline V gene lookup returns CDR1 DFQATT and CDR2 SNEGSKA (reference sequence). The CDR3 length is 14 residues. This CDR3 reads CSVTQGADPYEQYF. CDR3 bases: TGCAGCGTAACCCAGGGGGCGGATCCCTACGAGCAGTACTTC.

This clonotype showed up just a few times. The CDR3 coding sequence is TGTGCCAGCGGGCAAGGGGTAGGGGGCGATCAGCCCCAGCATTTT. Translation gives CASGQGVGGDQPQHF. The gene calls are TRBV7-2 and TRBJ1-5; 7 bases map to TRBD1. Germline-derived CDR1 and CDR2 are SGHTA and FQGNSA. CDR3 length: 15 amino acids. The trim removed 8 bases at V and 5 bases at J, leaving 12 bases unmatched.

This chain connects TRBV11-3 to TRBJ2-3, with TRBD1 matching 11 bases. The CDR3 runs 16 residues. V lost 1 base and J lost 5; bases outside the gene matches: 5. Germline CDR1 reads SGHNT; CDR2 reads YENEEA. This chain's CDR3 is CASSLVGTGGRDTQYF. DNA of the CDR3: TGTGCCAGCAGCTTAGTGGGGACAGGGGGACGAGATACGCAGTATTTT.

The chain links TRBV20-1 to TRBJ1-1; D unclear. Trimming left V 3 bases short and J 4 bases short, with 6 bases between. This CDR3 spans 11 amino acids. In germline, CDR1 is DFQATT, CDR2 SNEGSKA (reference sequence). The CDR3 protein is CSASPTTEAFF. CDR3 DNA sequence: TGCAGTGCTAGTCCCACCACTGAAGCTTTCTTT.

The chain uses TRBV20-1 and TRBJ1-5; 8 bases map to TRBD1. V gave up 5 bases and J gave up 3 bases; unmatched junction bases: 6. This CDR3 contains 14 residues. Germline loops: CDR1 DFQATT, CDR2 SNEGSKA (reference sequence). The CDR3 coding sequence is TGCAGTGCTTCGACAGGGGCTCTCAATCAGCCCCAGCATTTT. Residues: CSASTGALNQPQHF.

J is TRBJ2-3 and V is TRBV7-3; TRBD1 is a possible D gene (6 bases). The CDR3 length is 15 residues. Trimming left V 0 bases short and J 2 bases short, with 9 bases between. The germline CDR1 and CDR2 sequences are SGHTA and FQGTGA. The CDR3 loop reads CASSLTQGNTDTQYF. The DNA of the CDR3 is TGTGCCAGCAGCTTAACCCAGGGGAACACAGATACGCAGTATTTT. Looking up the rest from reference TRBV7-3 and TRBJ2-3 gives the full variable domain: GAGVSQTPSNKVTEKGKYVELRCDPISGHTALYWYRQSLGQGPEFLIYFQGTGAADDSGLPNDRFFAVRPEGSVSTLKIQRTERGDSAVYLCASSLTQGNTDTQYFGPGTRLTVL.

This chain links TRBV6-1 with TRBJ2-1; 7 bases agree with TRBD1. Trimming at V came to 6 bases and at J to 2 bases, leaving 4 bases not matched to a gene. CDR3 length: 14 amino acids. From germline, CDR1 is MNHNS and CDR2 SASEGT. The CDR3 reads CASRPQGPYNEQFF. For the CDR3, the DNA is TGTGCCAGCAGACCACAGGGGCCCTACAATGAGCAGTTCTTC.

V usage is TRBV12-3 or TRBV12-4 and J usage is TRBJ2-3; tentatively, D is TRBD1 (6 bases). The CDR3 extends over 15 amino acids. V was shortened by 0 bases and J by 6 bases, with 13 bases between the two germline ends. CDR3 DNA: TGTGCCAGCAGTTTAGCGATCCAGGGGAGCGATACGCAGTATTTT. The encoded protein is CASSLAIQGSDTQYF.

The genes are TRBV9 and TRBJ2-5; 15 bases fit TRBD2. This CDR3 spans 17 amino acids. J gave up 4 bases and V 2 bases, and 6 bases lay outside the gene matches. Germline-derived CDR1 and CDR2 are SGDLS and YYNGEE. CDR3 sequence (DNA): TGTGCCAGCAGCGTGGGACTAGCGGGAGGCACGGCAGAGACCCAGTACTTC. This sequence encodes CASSVGLAGGTAETQYF.